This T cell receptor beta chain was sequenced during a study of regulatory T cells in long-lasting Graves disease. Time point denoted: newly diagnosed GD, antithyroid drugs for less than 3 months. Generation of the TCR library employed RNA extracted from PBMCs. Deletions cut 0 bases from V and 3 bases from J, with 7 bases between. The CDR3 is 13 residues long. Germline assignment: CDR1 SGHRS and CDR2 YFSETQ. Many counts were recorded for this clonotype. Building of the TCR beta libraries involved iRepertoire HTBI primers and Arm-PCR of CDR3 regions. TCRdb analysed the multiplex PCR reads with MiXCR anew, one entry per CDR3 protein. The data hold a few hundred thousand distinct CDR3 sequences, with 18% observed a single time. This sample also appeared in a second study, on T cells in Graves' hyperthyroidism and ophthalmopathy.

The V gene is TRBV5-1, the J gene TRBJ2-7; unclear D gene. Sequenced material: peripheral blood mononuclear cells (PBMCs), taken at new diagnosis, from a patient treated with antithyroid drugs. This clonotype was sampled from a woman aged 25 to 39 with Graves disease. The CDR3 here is CASSLGGDYEQYF. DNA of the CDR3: TGCGCCAGCAGCTTGGGTGGGGACTACGAGCAGTACTTC.